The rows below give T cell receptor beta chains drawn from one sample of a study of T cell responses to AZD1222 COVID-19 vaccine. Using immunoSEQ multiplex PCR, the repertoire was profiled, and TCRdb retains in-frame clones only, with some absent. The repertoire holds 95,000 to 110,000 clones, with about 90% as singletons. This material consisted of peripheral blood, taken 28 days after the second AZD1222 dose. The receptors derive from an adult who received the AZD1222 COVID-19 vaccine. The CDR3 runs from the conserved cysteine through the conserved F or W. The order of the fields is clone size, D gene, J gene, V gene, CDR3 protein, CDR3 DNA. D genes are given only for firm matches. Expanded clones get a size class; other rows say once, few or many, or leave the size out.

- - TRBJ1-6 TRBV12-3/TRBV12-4 CASSLGLNSPLHF TGTGCCAGCAGTTTAGGACTTAATTCACCCCTCCACTTT
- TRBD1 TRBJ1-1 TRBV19 CAVRTGVTEAFF TGTGCCGTAAGGACAGGGGTTACTGAAGCTTTCTTT
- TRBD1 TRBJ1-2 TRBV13 CASSSRTGNYGYTF TGTGCCAGCAGTTCCCGGACAGGGAACTATGGCTACACCTTC
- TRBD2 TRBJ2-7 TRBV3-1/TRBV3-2 CASSSREGYEQYF TGTGCCAGCAGCAGCAGGGAGGGCTACGAGCAGTACTTC
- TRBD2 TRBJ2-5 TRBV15 CATSRLKRLAGDQETQYF TGTGCCACCAGCAGACTTAAACGACTAGCGGGGGACCAAGAGACCCAGTACTTC
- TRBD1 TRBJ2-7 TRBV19 CASSIQTGAYEQYF TGTGCCAGTAGTATTCAGACAGGGGCCTACGAGCAGTACTTC
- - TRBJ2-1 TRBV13 CASSLQRSYNEQFF TGTGCCAGCAGCTTACAACGCTCCTACAATGAGCAGTTCTTC
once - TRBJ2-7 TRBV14 CASSQDYRFSYEQYF TGTGCCAGCAGCCAAGATTACCGCTTCTCCTACGAGCAGTACTTC
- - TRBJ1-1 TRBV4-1 CASSQEGGVRDTEAFF TGCGCCAGCAGCCAAGAAGGAGGGGTGAGGGACACTGAAGCTTTCTTT
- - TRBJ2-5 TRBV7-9 CASSLGGYRETQYF TGTGCCAGCAGCTTAGGGGGCTACCGGGAGACCCAGTACTTC
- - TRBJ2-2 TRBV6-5 CASEIAENTGELFF TGTGCCAGCGAGATTGCAGAGAACACCGGGGAGCTGTTTTTT
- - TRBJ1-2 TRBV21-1 CASSKVSQGAPIYGYTF TGTGCCAGCAGCAAAGTGTCCCAGGGCGCCCCTATCTATGGCTACACCTTC
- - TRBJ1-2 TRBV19 CASSIISEPNYGYTF TGTGCCAGTAGTATCATCAGTGAACCTAACTATGGCTACACCTTC
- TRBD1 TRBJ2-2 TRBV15 CATSRDYRQGNTGELFF TGTGCCACCAGCAGAGATTACCGACAGGGTAACACCGGGGAGCTGTTTTTT
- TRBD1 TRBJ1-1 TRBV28 CASRYRTGLLDGTEAFF TGTGCCAGCAGGTATAGGACAGGCCTCCTTGACGGGACTGAAGCTTTCTTT
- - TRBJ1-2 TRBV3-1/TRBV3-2 CASSQDGNYGYTF TGTGCCAGCAGCCAAGATGGCAACTATGGCTACACCTTC
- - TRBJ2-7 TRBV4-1 CASSQGRASYEQYF TGCGCCAGCAGCCAAGGCAGGGCTTCCTACGAGCAGTACTTC
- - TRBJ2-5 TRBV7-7 CASSAPGPRETQYF TGTGCCAGCAGCGCTCCGGGACCCCGGGAGACCCAGTACTTC
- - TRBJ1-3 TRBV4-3 CASSQDGGGGSGNTIYF TGCGCCAGCAGCCAAGATGGGGGCGGGGGCTCTGGAAACACCATATATTTT
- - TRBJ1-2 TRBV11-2 CASSLDFGLYGYTF TGTGCCAGCAGCTTAGATTTTGGGTTATATGGCTACACCTTC
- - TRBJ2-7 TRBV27 CASSSHSGFMVYEQYF TGTGCCAGCAGCTCTCATTCCGGGTTTATGGTCTACGAGCAGTACTTC
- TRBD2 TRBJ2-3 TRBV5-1 CASSLDVGRGPDTQYF TGCGCCAGCAGCTTGGACGTCGGGAGGGGCCCAGATACGCAGTATTTT
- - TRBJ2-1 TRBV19 CATRQFSYNEQFF TGTGCCACCCGACAGTTTTCCTACAATGAGCAGTTCTTC
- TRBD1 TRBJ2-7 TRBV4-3 CASSQPGQGFYEQYF TGCGCCAGCAGCCAACCGGGACAGGGGTTTTACGAGCAGTACTTC
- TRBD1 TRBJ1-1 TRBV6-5 CASTLGLQGGTEAFF TGTGCCAGCACCCTGGGGTTACAGGGGGGGACTGAAGCTTTCTTT
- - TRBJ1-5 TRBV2 CASSEGQVNSNQPQHF TGTGCCAGCAGTGAAGGACAGGTAAATAGCAATCAGCCCCAGCATTTT
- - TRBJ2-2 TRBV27 CASRPRTGELFF TGTGCCAGCAGGCCCCGTACCGGGGAGCTGTTTTTT
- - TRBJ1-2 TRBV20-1 CSASTAQLGYTF TGCAGTGCTAGTACTGCACAGTTGGGCTACACCTTC
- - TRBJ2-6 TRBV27 CASSLAGANVLTF TGTGCCAGCAGTCTCGCTGGGGCCAACGTCCTGACTTTC
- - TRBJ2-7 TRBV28 CASNRGAGGSYEQYF TGTGCCAGCAATCGGGGGGCTGGGGGAAGCTACGAGCAGTACTTC
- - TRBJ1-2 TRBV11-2 CASSLGVDYGYTF TGTGCCAGCAGCTTAGGAGTGGACTATGGCTACACCTTC
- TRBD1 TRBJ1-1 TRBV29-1 CSVRENRGNTEAFF TGCAGCGTTAGGGAAAACAGGGGGAACACTGAAGCTTTCTTT
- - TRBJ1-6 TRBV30 CAWKREDSPLHF TGTGCCTGGAAGAGGGAGGATTCACCCCTCCACTTT
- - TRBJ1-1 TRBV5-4 CASSLKVGLDTEAFF TGTGCCAGCAGCTTGAAGGTGGGCCTCGACACTGAAGCTTTCTTT